The 14 T cell receptor beta chains below all came from one sample that was sequenced in a study of T cells in Graves' hyperthyroidism and ophthalmopathy. What was amplified from RNA transcripts were TCR beta CDR3 regions. The primer set for the first-round RT-PCR of the TCR CDR3 was HTBI. Each CDR3 protein gets one entry after TCRdb re-called the multiplex PCR reads with MiXCR. The table includes about 420,000 distinct CDR3 sequences, less than 20% detected once. The sequenced sample consisted of blood. The receptors stem from a woman between 18 and 30 years old with Graves' hyperthyroidism.

This clonotype was detected many times. The J gene is TRBJ2-5, the V gene TRBV10-3; 9 bases match TRBD2. Germline trimming cut 2 bases from V and 4 bases from J; bases unmatched to any gene: 2. In germline, CDR1 is ENHRY, CDR2 SYGVKD. The CDR3 runs 14 residues. The CDR3 loop reads CAISEAGGRETQYF. For the CDR3, the DNA is TGTGCCATCAGTGAGGCGGGGGGGCGAGAGACCCAGTACTTC.

This clonotype showed up just a few times. This chain connects TRBV5-6 to TRBJ2-3; D gene unclear. Per the germline V gene, CDR1 is SGHDT and CDR2 is YYEEEE. This CDR3 contains 14 residues. V gave up 3 bases and J gave up 2 bases, with 10 bases separating them. The CDR3 coding sequence is TGTGCCAGCAGCTACCAGCCACACACAGATACGCAGTATTTT. This codes for CASSYQPHTDTQYF.

This clonotype showed up many times. The DNA is left out, because the CDR3 cannot be placed on it with certainty; the CDR3 is given as TCRdb lists it. The rearrangement joins TRBV28 to TRBJ1-2; no DNA check was done on the table's D call, TRBD1. Per germline, CDR1 MDHEN and CDR2 SYDVKM. The CDR3 sequence runs 12 residues, both termini included. The CDR3 loop is CASTSGDYGYTF.

This clonotype was observed many times. DNA of the CDR3: TGTGCCATCAGTGAGTCGAGAGAAGGCTACGAGCAGTACTTC. This translates into CAISESREGYEQYF. The chain has TRBV10-3 and TRBJ2-7; unclear D gene. V lost 0 bases and J lost 3, with 9 bases in between. Germline V CDR1 and CDR2: ENHRY, SYGVKD. This CDR3 has 14 residues.

At least ten counts were recorded for this clonotype. The rearrangement joins TRBV28 to TRBJ2-3; D is perhaps TRBD2 (7 bases). CDR3 size: 13 residues. Germline V gene data show CDR1 as MDHEN and CDR2 as SYDVKM. The CDR3 DNA reads TGTGGGACCGAAGGGGGGGCGAAGGATACGCAGTATTTT. Its protein is CGTEGGAKDTQYF.

This clonotype was recorded at least ten times. V and J are TRBV15 and TRBJ2-5; 9 bases agree with TRBD1. Germline V gene data show CDR1 as LNHNV and CDR2 as YYDKDF (reference sequence). The CDR3 runs 15 residues. With V trimmed by 5 bases and J by 1 base, 5 bases remained unmatched. The CDR3 reads CATSGQGNSQETQYF. The CDR3 DNA reads TGTGCCACCAGCGGACAGGGGAATTCCCAAGAGACCCAGTACTTC.

This clonotype was seen repeatedly, ten times or more. The J gene is TRBJ2-1, the V gene TRBV6-5, with TRBD2 matching over 12 bases. The germline CDR1 and CDR2 sequences are MNHEY and SVGAGI. The junction had 5 bases not matched to a gene; V was cut back by 0 bases and J by 5 bases. The CDR3 runs to 17 residues. The CDR3 loop reads CASSYSGTSGYNNEQFF. The CDR3 nucleotides read TGTGCCAGCAGTTACTCCGGGACTAGCGGGTATAACAATGAGCAGTTCTTC.

Many counts were recorded for this clonotype. The V call is TRBV18, the J call TRBJ1-1; D is unclear. The CDR3 runs 12 residues. The ends were cut back, 3 bases at V and 8 bases at J, with 10 bases in the middle. CDR1 and CDR2 (germline): KGHSH, LQKENI. CDR3 sequence: CASSPLEREAFF. CDR3 DNA sequence: TGTGCCAGCTCACCCCTAGAGCGCGAAGCTTTCTTT.

The sample holds many counts of this clonotype. The chain uses TRBV5-5 and TRBJ1-2; tentatively, D is TRBD1 (5 bases). V was clipped by 4 bases and J by 5 bases, with 12 bases between them. In germline, CDR1 is SGHKS, CDR2 YYEKEE (reference sequence). The CDR3 loop spans 13 amino acids. CDR3 loop: CASSPAWGYGYTF. CDR3 sequence (DNA): TGTGCCAGCAGCCCGGCGTGGGGGTATGGCTACACCTTC.

This clonotype was counted many times. This sequence joins TRBV24-1 and TRBJ2-1; 7 nucleotides agree with TRBD2. CDR1 is KGHDR and CDR2 is SFDVKD in the germline V gene. The CDR3 contains 17 residues. After removal of 1 base from V and 5 bases from J, the junction contained 10 bases not matched to a gene. CDR3 region: CATSDFPWAGVNNEQFF. The CDR3 DNA reads as TGTGCCACCAGTGATTTCCCCTGGGCGGGAGTAAACAATGAGCAGTTCTTC.

This clonotype occurred a few times. V gene TRBV11-3 combines with J gene TRBJ2-1; TRBD2 matches 10 bases. Trimming removed 1 base from V and 7 bases from J; junction bases left unmatched: 7. Per germline, CDR1 SGHNT and CDR2 YENEEA. This CDR3 is built from 16 residues. The CDR3 nucleotides are TGTGCCAGCAGCTTAGCTAGCGGGAGACCCATGAATGAGCAGTTCTTC. Encoded protein: CASSLASGRPMNEQFF.

This clonotype has ten or more counts. This chain connects TRBV18 to TRBJ1-1; no definite D call. CDR1 KGHSH and CDR2 LQKENI come from the germline V gene. This CDR3 has 11 residues. Deletions cut 6 bases from V and 3 bases from J, with 5 bases between. CDR3 residues: CASSGDTEAFF. The CDR3 bases are TGTGCCAGCTCCGGGGACACTGAAGCTTTCTTT.

This clonotype has a count of ten or more. The J gene is TRBJ1-6, the V gene TRBV28; D unclear. CDR3 length: 14 residues. Germline V gives CDR1 MDHEN, CDR2 SYDVKM. V shed 7 bases and J shed 5 bases, with 12 bases lying between them. The CDR3: CASTAAADNSPLHF. CDR3 bases: TGTGCCAGCACCGCTGCGGCAGATAATTCACCCCTCCACTTT.

This clonotype was detected many times. The chain is built from TRBV30 and TRBJ2-1; D tentatively reads TRBD1 or TRBD2 (6 bases each). In germline, CDR1 is GTSNPN, CDR2 SVGIG (reference sequence). The CDR3 length is 17 residues. V was trimmed by 2 bases and J by 2 bases, leaving 19 bases between them. The CDR3 sequence: CAWSLVVGGGAYNEQFF. DNA of the CDR3: TGTGCCTGGAGTCTCGTAGTTGGAGGGGGAGCCTACAATGAGCAGTTCTTC.